The TCR beta chain under discussion was sequenced for a study of cytomegalovirus exposure and HLA in healthy donors. General study findings and limits: Some public TCRs appeared in many individuals, while most sequences were rare.

Of note for this clone: The antigen is undetermined.

The CDR3 is 15 amino acids. V lost 0 bases and J lost 2, with 10 bases in between. Germline assignment: CDR1 SGDLS and CDR2 YYNGEE. The PCR had 60 Vbeta and 13 Jbeta primers. Clones were sequenced by immunoSEQ multiplex PCR, and TCRdb holds only the in-frame ones, with some missing. The table includes around 120,000 clones, about three quarters detected once. The J gene is TRBJ2-3, the V gene TRBV9; TRBD2 is a possible D gene (6 bases). The sample taken for sequencing was PBMCs. This TCR came from a man aged 25 to 40 in good health and CMV-seronegative. CDR3 bases: TGTGCCAGCAGCGTAGTCGGGGGAACCACAGATACGCAGTATTTT. It specifies CASSVVGGTTDTQYF.